The clone carrying this T cell receptor beta chain was counted at least ten times. The target antigen is unknown. This record comes from a study of neurological immune-mediated disorders. MiXCR, run by TCRdb on the 5' RACE reads, gives a single entry per CDR3 protein. The sample comprises some 56,000 distinct CDR3 sequences, roughly 3.8% of which are singletons, and under 8.5% rests with the top ten. Study-level results: None of the CDR3 amino acid sequences found in expanded clones was shared across subjects. This suggests that the TCR-beta repertoires were private in all groups. The most TCR clonal expansion was seen in HTLV-1-associated myelopathy, and the least was seen in multiple sclerosis, which fell below healthy controls.

Sequenced material: PBMCs. The TCR sequence derives from a man in his fifties or sixties with multiple sclerosis.

CDR3 in DNA: TGTGCCAGCAGTTTGGGGGACAGTACCTACGAGCAGTACTTC. Translation gives CASSLGDSTYEQYF. The rearrangement links TRBV12-3 or TRBV12-4 to TRBJ2-7, with 7 bases aligning to TRBD1. V lost 3 bases to trimming and J lost 2 bases; unmatched junction nucleotides: 4. This CDR3 is built from 14 residues.